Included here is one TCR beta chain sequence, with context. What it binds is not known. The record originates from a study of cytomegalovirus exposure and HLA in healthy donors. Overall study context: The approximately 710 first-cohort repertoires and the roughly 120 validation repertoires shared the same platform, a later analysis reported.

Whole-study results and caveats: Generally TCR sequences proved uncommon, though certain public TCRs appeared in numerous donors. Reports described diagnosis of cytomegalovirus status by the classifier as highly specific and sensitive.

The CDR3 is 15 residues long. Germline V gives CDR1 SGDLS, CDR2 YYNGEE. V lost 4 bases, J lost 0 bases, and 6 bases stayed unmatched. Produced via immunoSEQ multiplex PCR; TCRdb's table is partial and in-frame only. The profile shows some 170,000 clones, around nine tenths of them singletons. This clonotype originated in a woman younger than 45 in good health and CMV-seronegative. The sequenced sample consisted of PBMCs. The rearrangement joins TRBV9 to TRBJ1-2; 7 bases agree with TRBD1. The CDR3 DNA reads TGTGCCAGCAGCCCCACGACAGGGCCTAACTATGGCTACACCTTC. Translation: CASSPTTGPNYGYTF. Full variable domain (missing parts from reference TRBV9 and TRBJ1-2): DSGVTQTPKHLITATGQRVTLRCSPRSGDLSVYWYQQSLDQGLQFLIQYYNGEERAKGNILERFSAQQFPDLHSELNLSSLELGDSALYFCASSPTTGPNYGYTFGSGTRLTVV.